Following are 11 T cell receptor beta chains from one sample sequenced in a study of CXCR3-negative and CXCR3-positive naive CD8 T cells. Broader study findings: CXCR3-positive naive cells carried more hydrophobic TRB CDR3s than CXCR3-negative naive cells did.

Their target antigens are unknown. 5' RACE with UMI labels generated the TRB cDNA libraries. From its re-call of the 5' RACE reads, TCRdb lists each CDR3 protein once, without DNA. The sample holds roughly 120,000 distinct CDR3 sequences. Sequencing input: naive CXCR3+ CD8+ T cells from blood. Subset denoted: CD45RO-CCR7+CD27+CD95- naive CD8+ T cells expressing CXCR3 (TNR3+). The receptors here all came from a human donor in good health. Some clones in this sample may be carry-over from other donors' samples.

The CDR3 sequence is CASSFTSGRGIQYF. The chain combines TRBV7-9 with TRBJ2-4; TCRdb calls TRBD1, which cannot be checked without DNA. CDR3 size: 14 residues. Per germline, CDR1 SEHNR and CDR2 FQNEAQ (reference sequence).

The chain combines TRBV29-1 with TRBJ2-7; with no DNA, the TCRdb D assignment of TRBD1 cannot be verified. Germline-derived CDR1 and CDR2 are SQVTM and ANQGSEA. The CDR3 totals 11 residues. The CDR3 spells CSARRGDEQYF.

V gene TRBV20-1 combines with J gene TRBJ1-1. Germline lookup yields CDR1 DFQATT and CDR2 SNEGSKA (reference sequence). The CDR3 loop spans 13 amino acids. The chain's CDR3 is CSARGGRDTEAFF.

The V call is TRBV7-9, the J call TRBJ1-2. CDR3 length: 14 amino acids. Germline V lookup: CDR1 SEHNR, CDR2 FQNEAQ (reference sequence). The CDR3 loop reads CASSLVGRAYGYTF.

The chain carries TRBV29-1 and TRBJ1-1. The CDR3 extends over 13 amino acids. Germline CDR1 reads SQVTM; CDR2 reads ANQGSEA. CDR3 in amino acids: CSVEDSLNTEAFF. Full variable domain (rest looked up from reference TRBV29-1 and TRBJ1-1): SAVISQKPSRDICQRGTSLTIQCQVDSQVTMMFWYRQQPGQSLTLIATANQGSEATYESGFVIDKFPISRPNLTFSTLTVSNMSPEDSSIYLCSVEDSLNTEAFFGQGTRLTVV.

V gene TRBV28 combines with J gene TRBJ2-5. Germline V gene data show CDR1 as MDHEN and CDR2 as SYDVKM. The CDR3 extends over 16 amino acids. The CDR3 spells CASSSYAPGTEETQYF.

The genes are TRBV7-6 and TRBJ2-2; checking the TCRdb D call of TRBD1 is not possible without DNA. The CDR3 totals 15 residues. CDR1 and CDR2 from the germline V gene are SGHVS and FNYEAQ. This CDR3 is CASSEWDTSSGELFF.

The chain uses TRBV29-1 and TRBJ1-2; TCRdb outputs TRBD1, but without DNA this stays unchecked. This CDR3 contains 12 residues. CDR1 and CDR2 (germline): SQVTM, ANQGSEA. CDR3 sequence reads: CSVEGQGDGYTF.

The chain combines TRBV18 with TRBJ2-7; the D call of TRBD1 rests on TCRdb alone, since no DNA is present to check it. Germline values: CDR1 KGHSH, CDR2 LQKENI. The CDR3 contains 14 residues. This CDR3 reads CASSPKGDSYEQYF.

The gene calls are TRBV28 and TRBJ2-3; the D gene TCRdb calls, TRBD2, cannot be checked with no DNA. The germline gives CDR1 MDHEN, CDR2 SYDVKM. The CDR3 spans 18 residues. Here the CDR3 reads CASSPGWTSGRLTDTQYF.

The J gene is TRBJ2-7, the V gene TRBV10-3. The CDR3 runs 14 residues. Germline V gives CDR1 ENHRY, CDR2 SYGVKD. The CDR3 spells CAISEASDSYEQYF.